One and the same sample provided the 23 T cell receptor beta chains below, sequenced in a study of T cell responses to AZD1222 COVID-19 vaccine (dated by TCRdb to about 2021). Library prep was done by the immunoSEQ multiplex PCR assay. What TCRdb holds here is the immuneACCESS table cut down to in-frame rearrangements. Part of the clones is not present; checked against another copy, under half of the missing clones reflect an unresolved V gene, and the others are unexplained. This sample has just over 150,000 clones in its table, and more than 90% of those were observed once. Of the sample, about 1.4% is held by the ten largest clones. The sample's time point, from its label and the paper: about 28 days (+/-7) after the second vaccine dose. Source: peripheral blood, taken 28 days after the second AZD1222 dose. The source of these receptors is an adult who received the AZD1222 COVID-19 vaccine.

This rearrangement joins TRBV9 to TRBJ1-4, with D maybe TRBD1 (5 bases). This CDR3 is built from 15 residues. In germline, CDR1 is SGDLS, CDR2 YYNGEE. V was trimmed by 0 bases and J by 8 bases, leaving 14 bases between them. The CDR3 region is CASSVEGRATEKLFF. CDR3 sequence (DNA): TGTGCCAGCAGCGTAGAGGGACGGGCAACGGAAAAACTGTTTTTT.

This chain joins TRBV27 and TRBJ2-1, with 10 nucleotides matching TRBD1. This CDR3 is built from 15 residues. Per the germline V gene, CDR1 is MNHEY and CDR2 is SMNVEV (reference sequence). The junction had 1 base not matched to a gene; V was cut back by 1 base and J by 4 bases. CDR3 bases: TGTGCCAGCAGTTTATGGACAGGGGGTTACAATGAGCAGTTCTTC. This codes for CASSLWTGGYNEQFF.

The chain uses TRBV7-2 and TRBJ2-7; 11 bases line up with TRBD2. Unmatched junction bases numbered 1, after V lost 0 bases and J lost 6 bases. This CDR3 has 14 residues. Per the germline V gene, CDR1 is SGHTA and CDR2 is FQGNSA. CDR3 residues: CASSLAGTSGEQYF. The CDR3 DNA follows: TGTGCCAGCAGCTTAGCCGGGACTAGCGGCGAGCAGTACTTC.

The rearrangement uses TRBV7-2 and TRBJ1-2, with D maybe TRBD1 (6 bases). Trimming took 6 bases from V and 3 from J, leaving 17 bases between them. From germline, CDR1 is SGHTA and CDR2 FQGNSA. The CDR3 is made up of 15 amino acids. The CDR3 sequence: CASRREARGDYGYTF. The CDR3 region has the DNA TGTGCCAGCAGACGAGAGGCGAGGGGGGACTATGGCTACACCTTC.

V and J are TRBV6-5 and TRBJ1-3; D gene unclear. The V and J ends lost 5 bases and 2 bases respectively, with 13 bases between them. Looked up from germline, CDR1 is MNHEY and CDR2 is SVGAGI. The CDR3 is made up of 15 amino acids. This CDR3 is CASSPLVGAGNTIYF. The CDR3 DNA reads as TGTGCCAGCAGTCCCCTGGTTGGTGCTGGAAACACCATATATTTT.

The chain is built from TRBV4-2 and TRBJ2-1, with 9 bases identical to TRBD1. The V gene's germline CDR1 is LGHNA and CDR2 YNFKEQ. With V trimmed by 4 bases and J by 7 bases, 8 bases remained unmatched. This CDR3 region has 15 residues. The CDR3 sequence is CASSRTGTGINEQFF. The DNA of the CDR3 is TGTGCCAGCAGCCGAACCGGGACAGGGATAAATGAGCAGTTCTTC.

The CDR3 loop reads CASRNGGGILAEAFF. The CDR3 nucleotides read TGTGCCAGCCGGAACGGGGGAGGGATTCTGGCTGAAGCTTTCTTT. The chain couples TRBV28 to TRBJ1-1; D may be TRBD1 (5 bases). Germline CDR1 is MDHEN and CDR2 is SYDVKM. This CDR3 comprises 15 residues. V lost 8 bases, J lost 6 bases, and 22 bases lay in between.

The CDR3 loop is CASSLGAGRTSTEAFF. CDR3 DNA sequence: TGTGCCAGCAGTCTGGGTGCGGGACGGACCTCCACTGAAGCTTTCTTT. The genes are TRBV27 and TRBJ1-1, with a possible D match to TRBD1 (5 bases). The CDR3 length is 16 residues. Trimming took off 5 bases at V and 4 bases at J, with 20 bases between the two ends. Germline CDR1 reads MNHEY; CDR2 reads SMNVEV (reference sequence).

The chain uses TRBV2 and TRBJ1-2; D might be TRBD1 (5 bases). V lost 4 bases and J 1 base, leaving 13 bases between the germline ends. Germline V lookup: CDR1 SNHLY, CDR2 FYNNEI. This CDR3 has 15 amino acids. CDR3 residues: CASSGVARDNYGYTF. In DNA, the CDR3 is TGTGCCAGCAGTGGGGTAGCCAGGGATAACTATGGCTACACCTTC.

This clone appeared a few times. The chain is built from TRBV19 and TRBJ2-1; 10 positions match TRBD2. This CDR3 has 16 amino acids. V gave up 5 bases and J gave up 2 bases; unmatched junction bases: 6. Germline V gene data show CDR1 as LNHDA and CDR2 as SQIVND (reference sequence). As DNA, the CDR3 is TGTGCCAGTAGTTCAGTAGCGGGAGGAGCCTACAATGAGCAGTTCTTC. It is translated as CASSSVAGGAYNEQFF.

CDR3 in amino acids: CASSLPARHSPLHF. In DNA form, the CDR3 reads TGTGCCAGCAGCCTACCTGCCCGTCATTCACCCCTCCACTTT. The rearrangement joins TRBV5-6 to TRBJ1-6; D ambiguous. Per germline, CDR1 SGHDT and CDR2 YYEEEE. This CDR3 is built from 14 residues. The germline V and J ends were trimmed by 4 bases and 8 bases, with 13 bases remaining between them.

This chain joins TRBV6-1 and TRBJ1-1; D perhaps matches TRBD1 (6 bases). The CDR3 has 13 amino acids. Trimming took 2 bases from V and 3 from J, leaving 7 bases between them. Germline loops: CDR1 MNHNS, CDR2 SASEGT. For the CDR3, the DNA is TGTGCCAGCAGTGAATACAGGGACACTGAAGCTTTCTTT. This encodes CASSEYRDTEAFF.

The CDR3 sequence is CASSSGSLNTEAFF. In DNA, the CDR3 is TGTGCCAGCAGTTCTGGGAGTCTGAACACTGAAGCTTTCTTT. The genes are TRBV27 and TRBJ1-1; D gene unclear. CDR1 MNHEY and CDR2 SMNVEV come from the germline V gene (reference sequence). Deletions cut 4 bases from V and 0 bases from J, with 9 bases between. The CDR3 loop spans 14 amino acids.

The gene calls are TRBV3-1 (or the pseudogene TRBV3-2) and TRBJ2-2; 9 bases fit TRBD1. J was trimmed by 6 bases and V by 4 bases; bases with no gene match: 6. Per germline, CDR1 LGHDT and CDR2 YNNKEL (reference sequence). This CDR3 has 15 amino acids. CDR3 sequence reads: CASSRRGQGAGELFF. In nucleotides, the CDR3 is TGTGCCAGCAGCCGTCGGGGACAGGGAGCCGGGGAGCTGTTTTTT.

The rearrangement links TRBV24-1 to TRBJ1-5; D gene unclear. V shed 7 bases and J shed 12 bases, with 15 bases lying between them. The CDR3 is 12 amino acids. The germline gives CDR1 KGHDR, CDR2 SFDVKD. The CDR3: CATSTPESGQHF. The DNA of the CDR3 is TGTGCCACCAGCACCCCTGAGAGCGGCCAGCATTTT.

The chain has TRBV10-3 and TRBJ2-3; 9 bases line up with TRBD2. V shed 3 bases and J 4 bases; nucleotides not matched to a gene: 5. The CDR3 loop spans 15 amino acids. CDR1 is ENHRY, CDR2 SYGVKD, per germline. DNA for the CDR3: TGTGCCATCAGTGAAGGCGGGGGGGCGGCAGATACGCAGTATTTT. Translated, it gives CAISEGGGAADTQYF.

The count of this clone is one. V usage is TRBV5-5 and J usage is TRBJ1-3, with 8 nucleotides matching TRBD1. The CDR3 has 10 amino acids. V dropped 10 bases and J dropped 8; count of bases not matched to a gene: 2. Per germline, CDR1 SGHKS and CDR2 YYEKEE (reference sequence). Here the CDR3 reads CAGQGYTIYF. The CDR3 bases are TGTGCCGGACAGGGATACACCATATATTTT.

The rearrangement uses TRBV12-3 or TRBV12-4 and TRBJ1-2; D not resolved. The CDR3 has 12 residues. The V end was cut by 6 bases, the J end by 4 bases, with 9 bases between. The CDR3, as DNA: TGTGCCAGCAGCCCAACCCCCTATGGCTACACCTTC. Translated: CASSPTPYGYTF.

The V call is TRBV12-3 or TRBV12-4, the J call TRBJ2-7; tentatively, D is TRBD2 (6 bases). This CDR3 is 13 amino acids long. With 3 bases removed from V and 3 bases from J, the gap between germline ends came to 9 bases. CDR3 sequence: CASSFSGSYEQYF. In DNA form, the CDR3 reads TGTGCCAGCAGTTTCTCCGGGAGCTACGAGCAGTACTTC.

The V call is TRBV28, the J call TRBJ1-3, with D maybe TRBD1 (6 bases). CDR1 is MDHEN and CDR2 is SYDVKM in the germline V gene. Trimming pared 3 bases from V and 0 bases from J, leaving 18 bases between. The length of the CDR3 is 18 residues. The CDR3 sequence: CASSFYTRDTSSGNTIYF. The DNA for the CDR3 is TGTGCCAGCAGTTTCTACACCCGGGACACAAGCTCTGGAAACACCATATATTTT.

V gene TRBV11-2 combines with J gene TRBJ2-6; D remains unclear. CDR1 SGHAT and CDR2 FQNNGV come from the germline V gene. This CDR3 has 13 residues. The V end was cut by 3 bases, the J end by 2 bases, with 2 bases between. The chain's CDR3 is CASSLAGANVLTF. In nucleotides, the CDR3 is TGTGCCAGCAGCTTGGCTGGGGCCAACGTCCTGACTTTC.

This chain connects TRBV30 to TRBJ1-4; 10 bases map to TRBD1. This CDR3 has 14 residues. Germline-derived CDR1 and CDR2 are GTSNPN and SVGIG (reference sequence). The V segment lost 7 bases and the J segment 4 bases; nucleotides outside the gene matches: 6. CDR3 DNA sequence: TGTGCCTCGACCCGGACAGGGGGTAATGAAAAACTGTTTTTT. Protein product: CASTRTGGNEKLFF.

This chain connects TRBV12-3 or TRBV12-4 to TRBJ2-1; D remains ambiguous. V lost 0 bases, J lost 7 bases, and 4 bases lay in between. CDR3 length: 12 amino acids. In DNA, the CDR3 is TGTGCCAGCAGTTTAGCGCGGAATGAGCAGTTCTTC. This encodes CASSLARNEQFF.